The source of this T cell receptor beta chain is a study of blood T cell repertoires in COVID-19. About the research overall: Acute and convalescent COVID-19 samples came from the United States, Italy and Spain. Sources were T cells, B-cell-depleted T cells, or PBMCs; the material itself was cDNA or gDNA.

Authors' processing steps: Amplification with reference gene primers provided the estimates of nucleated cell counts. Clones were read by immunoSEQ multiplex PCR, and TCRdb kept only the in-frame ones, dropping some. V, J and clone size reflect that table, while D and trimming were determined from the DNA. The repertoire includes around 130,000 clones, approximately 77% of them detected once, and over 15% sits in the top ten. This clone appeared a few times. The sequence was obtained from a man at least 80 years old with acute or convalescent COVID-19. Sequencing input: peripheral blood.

The CDR3 spells CASRPGTANTGELFF. CDR3 DNA: TGTGCCAGCAGGCCCGGGACAGCGAACACCGGGGAGCTGTTTTTT. The genes are TRBV27 and TRBJ2-2; 7 nucleotides line up with TRBD1. Unmatched junction bases numbered 4, after V lost 6 bases and J lost 0 bases. Germline CDR1 and CDR2: MNHEY and SMNVEV (reference sequence). CDR3 length: 15 residues.